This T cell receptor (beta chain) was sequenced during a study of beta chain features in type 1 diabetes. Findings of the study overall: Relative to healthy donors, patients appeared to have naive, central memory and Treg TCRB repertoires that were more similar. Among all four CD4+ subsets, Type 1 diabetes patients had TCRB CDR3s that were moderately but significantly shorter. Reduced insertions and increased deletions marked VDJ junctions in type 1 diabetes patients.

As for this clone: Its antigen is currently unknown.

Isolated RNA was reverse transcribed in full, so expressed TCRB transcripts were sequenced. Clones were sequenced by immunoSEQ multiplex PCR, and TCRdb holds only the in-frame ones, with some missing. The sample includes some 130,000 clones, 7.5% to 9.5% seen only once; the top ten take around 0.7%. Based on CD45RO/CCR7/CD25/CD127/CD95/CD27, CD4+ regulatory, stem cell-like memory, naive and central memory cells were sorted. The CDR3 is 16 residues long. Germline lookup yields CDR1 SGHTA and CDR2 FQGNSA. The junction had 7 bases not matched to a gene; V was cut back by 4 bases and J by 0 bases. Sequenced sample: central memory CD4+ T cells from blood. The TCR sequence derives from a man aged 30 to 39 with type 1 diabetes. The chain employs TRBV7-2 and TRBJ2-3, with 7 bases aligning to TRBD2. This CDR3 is CASSYASGASTDTQYF. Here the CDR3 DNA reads TGTGCCAGCAGCTATGCTAGCGGAGCTAGCACAGATACGCAGTATTTT.